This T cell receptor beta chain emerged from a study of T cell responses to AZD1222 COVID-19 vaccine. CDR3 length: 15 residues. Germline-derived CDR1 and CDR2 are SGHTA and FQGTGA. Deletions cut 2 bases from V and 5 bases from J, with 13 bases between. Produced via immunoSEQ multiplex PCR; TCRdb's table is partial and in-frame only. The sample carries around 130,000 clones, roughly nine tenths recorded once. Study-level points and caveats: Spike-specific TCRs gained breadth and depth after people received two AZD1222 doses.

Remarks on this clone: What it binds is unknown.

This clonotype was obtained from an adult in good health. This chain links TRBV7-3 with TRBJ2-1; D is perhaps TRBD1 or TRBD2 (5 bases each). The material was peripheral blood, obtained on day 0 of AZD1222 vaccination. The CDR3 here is CASSLGTRRDNEQFF. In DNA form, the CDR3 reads TGTGCCAGCAGCTTAGGGACCCGCCGAGACAATGAGCAGTTCTTC.